Listed below are T cell receptor beta chains from one sample, sequenced in a study of blood T cell repertoires in COVID-19. Assay: immunoSEQ multiplex PCR; the TCRdb copy retains only in-frame clones and omits some. This sample yields about 180,000 clones, of which 80% to 85% are seen a single time; over 9.5% belongs to the top ten. The sequenced sample was peripheral blood. Every receptor here comes from a woman of 80 years or more with COVID-19, enrolled during active disease. CDR3s leave out the opening cysteine and the closing phenylalanine or tryptophan. Each record gives: J gene, V gene, CDR3 protein.

TRBJ2-1 TRBV19 ASSLPMGQLYNEQF
TRBJ1-1 TRBV4-2 ASSQLRTGFTEAF
TRBJ1-2 TRBV19 ASSSRQGYYGYT
TRBJ1-2 TRBV7-6 ASSLFSGDLGYGYT
TRBJ2-4 TRBV6-1 ASSDSGTNIQY
TRBJ1-1 TRBV29-1 SASGGWAMNTEAF
TRBJ2-7 TRBV6-6 ASSWASGSYEQY
TRBJ2-7 TRBV5-6 ASSPWGQGAIYEQY
TRBJ1-5 TRBV6-4 ASSDPNGTGGQPQH
TRBJ2-2 TRBV21-1 ASSRQNTNTGELF
TRBJ2-2 TRBV2 ASSERGRNTGELF
TRBJ2-5 TRBV2 ASKGDREETQY
TRBJ1-2 TRBV19 ASSYRGDYGYT
TRBJ1-1 TRBV6-1 ASSVLVVPGQGRNTEAF
TRBJ2-1 TRBV7-2 ASSQTGGAYNEQF
TRBJ1-1 TRBV5-4 ASSHKDRSTEAF
TRBJ2-7 TRBV28 ASSFQNYEQY
TRBJ2-7 TRBV27 ASSLRGPRSYEQY
TRBJ2-1 TRBV7-3 ASSSRTSGGAHNEQF
TRBJ1-4 TRBV27 ASSLTQLTNEKLF
TRBJ2-7 TRBV6-5 ASRTSGYSYEQY
TRBJ2-2 TRBV19 ASSRRLAGDVTGELF
TRBJ2-5 TRBV28 ASSPPQDSTQETQY
TRBJ2-3 TRBV7-9 ASSLVAGGRDTQY
TRBJ2-5 TRBV2 ASSVGALETQY
TRBJ2-7 TRBV4-1 ASSQDGQAPYEQY
TRBJ1-5 TRBV16 ASSQRTGNQPQH
TRBJ2-7 TRBV4-1 ASSHGTAGLYEQY
TRBJ2-7 TRBV5-4 ASSSNRQGSWYEQY
TRBJ1-2 TRBV28 ASSLLADSGGYT
TRBJ1-2 TRBV28 ASSPFRTARRGGYT
TRBJ2-2 TRBV6-7 ASSYRLLLNTGELF
TRBJ2-7 TRBV9 ASSVSGQGSYEQY
TRBJ1-1 TRBV28 ASSLGQKNTEAF
TRBJ2-1 TRBV4-2 ASRHTTGATYNEQF
TRBJ2-1 TRBV7-6 ASSPGAIGPWLANEQF
TRBJ2-5 TRBV6-5 ASSYLQGKAETQY
TRBJ1-6 TRBV5-6 ASSSGTGLGSPLH
TRBJ2-7 TRBV5-1 ASSPWTSGRVEQY
TRBJ1-3 TRBV27 ASTPRVSSGNTIY
TRBJ2-5 TRBV3-1/TRBV3-2 ASSQVSGGVETQY